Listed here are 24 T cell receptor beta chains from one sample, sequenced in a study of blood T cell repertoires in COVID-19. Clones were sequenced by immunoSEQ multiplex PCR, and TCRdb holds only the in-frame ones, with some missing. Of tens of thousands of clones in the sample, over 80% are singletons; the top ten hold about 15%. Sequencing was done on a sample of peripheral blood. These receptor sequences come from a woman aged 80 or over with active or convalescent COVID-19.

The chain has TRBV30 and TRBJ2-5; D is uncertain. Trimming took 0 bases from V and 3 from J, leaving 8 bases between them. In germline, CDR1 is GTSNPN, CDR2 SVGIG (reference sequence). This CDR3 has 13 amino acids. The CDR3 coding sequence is TGTGCCTGGAGTGTAACAGTCAAAGAGACCCAGTACTTC. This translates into CAWSVTVKETQYF. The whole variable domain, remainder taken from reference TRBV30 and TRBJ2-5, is SQTIHQWPATLVQPVGSPLSLECTVEGTSNPNLYWYRQAAGRGLQLLFYSVGIGQISSEVPQNLSASRPQDRQFILSSKKLLLSDSGFYLCAWSVTVKETQYFGPGTRLLVL.

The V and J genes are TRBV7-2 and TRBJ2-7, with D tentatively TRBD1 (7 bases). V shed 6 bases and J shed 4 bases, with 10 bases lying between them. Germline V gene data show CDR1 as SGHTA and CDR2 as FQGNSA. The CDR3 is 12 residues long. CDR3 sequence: CASRAGGYEQYF. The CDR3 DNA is TGTGCCAGCAGGGCAGGGGGGTACGAGCAGTACTTC.

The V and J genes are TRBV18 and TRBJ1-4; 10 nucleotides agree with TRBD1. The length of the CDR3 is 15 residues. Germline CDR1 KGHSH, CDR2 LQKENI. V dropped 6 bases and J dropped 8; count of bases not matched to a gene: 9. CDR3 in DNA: TGTGCCAGCTCCCCCGGACAGGGGGTATACGAAAAACTGTTTTTT. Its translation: CASSPGQGVYEKLFF. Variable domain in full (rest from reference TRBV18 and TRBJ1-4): NAGVMQNPRHLVRRRGQEARLRCSPMKGHSHVYWYRQLPEEGLKFMVYLQKENIIDESGMPKERFSAEFPKEGPSILRIQQVVRGDSAAYFCASSPGQGVYEKLFFGSGTQLSVL.

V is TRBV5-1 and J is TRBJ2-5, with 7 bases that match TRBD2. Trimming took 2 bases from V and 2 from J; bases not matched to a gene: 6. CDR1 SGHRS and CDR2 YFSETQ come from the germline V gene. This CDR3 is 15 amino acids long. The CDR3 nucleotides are TGCGCCAGCAGCTTCGGGACTATCTCACAAGAGACCCAGTACTTC. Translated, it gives CASSFGTISQETQYF.

CDR3 region: CASRGAYEKLFF. CDR3 DNA sequence: TGTGCCAGCAGGGGGGCGTATGAAAAACTGTTTTTT. The chain has TRBV2 and TRBJ1-4; TRBD1 is a possible D gene (6 bases). Trimming shortened V by 6 bases and J by 6 bases, and 8 bases separated the two germline ends. Germline V gene lookup returns CDR1 SNHLY and CDR2 FYNNEI. The CDR3 length is 12 residues.

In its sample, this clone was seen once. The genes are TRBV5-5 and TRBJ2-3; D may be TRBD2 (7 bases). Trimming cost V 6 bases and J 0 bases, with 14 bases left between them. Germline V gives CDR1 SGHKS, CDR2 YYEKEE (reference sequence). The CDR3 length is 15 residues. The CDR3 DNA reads TGTGCCAGCACCCTGGGGAGGGGGAGCACAGATACGCAGTATTTT. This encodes CASTLGRGSTDTQYF.

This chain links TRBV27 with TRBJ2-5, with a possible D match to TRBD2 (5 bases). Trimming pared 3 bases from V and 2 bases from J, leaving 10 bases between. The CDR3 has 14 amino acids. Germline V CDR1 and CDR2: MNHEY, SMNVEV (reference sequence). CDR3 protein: CASSFRGKQETQYF. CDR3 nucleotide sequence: TGTGCCAGCAGTTTCCGAGGGAAGCAAGAGACCCAGTACTTC.

The CDR3 DNA reads as TGTGCCAGCAGCCGAAGACAGGGGCGCACAGATACGCAGTATTTT. Protein sequence: CASSRRQGRTDTQYF. V and J are TRBV14 and TRBJ2-3, with 8 bases matching TRBD1. Germline values: CDR1 SGHDN, CDR2 FVKESK. The ends lost 4 bases at V and 1 base at J; junction bases unmatched: 4. The CDR3 contains 15 residues.

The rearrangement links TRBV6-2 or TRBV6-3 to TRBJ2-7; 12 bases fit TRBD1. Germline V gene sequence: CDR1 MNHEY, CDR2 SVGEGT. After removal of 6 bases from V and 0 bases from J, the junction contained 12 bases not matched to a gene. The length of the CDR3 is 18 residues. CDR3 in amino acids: CASSPGTGGWESSYEQYF. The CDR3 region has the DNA TGTGCCAGCAGCCCCGGGACAGGGGGCTGGGAGAGCTCCTACGAGCAGTACTTC.

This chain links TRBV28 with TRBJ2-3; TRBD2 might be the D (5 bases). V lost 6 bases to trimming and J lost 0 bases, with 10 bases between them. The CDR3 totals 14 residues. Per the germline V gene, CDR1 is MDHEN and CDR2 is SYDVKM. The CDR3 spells CASRDFPSTDTQYF. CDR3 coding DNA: TGTGCCAGCAGGGACTTTCCTAGCACAGATACGCAGTATTTT.

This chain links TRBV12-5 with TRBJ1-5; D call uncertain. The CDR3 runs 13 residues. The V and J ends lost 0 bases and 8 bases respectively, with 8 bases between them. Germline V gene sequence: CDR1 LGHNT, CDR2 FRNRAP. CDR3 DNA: TGTGCTAGTGGTTTGGTACTTAGCGAGCCCCAGCATTTT. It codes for CASGLVLSEPQHF.

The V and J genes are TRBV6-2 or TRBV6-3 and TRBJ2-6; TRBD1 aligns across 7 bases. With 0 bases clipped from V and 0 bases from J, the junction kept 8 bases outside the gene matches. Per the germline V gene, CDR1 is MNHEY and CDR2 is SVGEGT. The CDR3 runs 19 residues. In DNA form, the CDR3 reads TGTGCCAGCAGTTACTCCTTTGGACAGGCGAGCTCTGGGGCCAACGTCCTGACTTTC. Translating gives CASSYSFGQASSGANVLTF.

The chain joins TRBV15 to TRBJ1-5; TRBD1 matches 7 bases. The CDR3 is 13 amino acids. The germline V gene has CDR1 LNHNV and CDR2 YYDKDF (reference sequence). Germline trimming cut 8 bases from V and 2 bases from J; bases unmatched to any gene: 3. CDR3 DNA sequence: TGTGCCACCGCCAGGGGGGGCAATCAGCCCCAGCATTTT. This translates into CATARGGNQPQHF.

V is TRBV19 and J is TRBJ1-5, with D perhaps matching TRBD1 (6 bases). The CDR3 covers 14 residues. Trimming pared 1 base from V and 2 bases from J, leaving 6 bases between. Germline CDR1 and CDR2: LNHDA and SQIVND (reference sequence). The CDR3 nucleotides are TGTGCCAGTAGTATAGGACAGGGCAATCAGCCCCAGCATTTT. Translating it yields CASSIGQGNQPQHF.

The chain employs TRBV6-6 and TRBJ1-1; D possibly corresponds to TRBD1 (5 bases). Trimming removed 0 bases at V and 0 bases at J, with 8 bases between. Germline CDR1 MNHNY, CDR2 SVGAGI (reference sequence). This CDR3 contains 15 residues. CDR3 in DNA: TGTGCCAGCAGTTACTCGGGGGGATTGAACACTGAAGCTTTCTTT. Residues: CASSYSGGLNTEAFF.

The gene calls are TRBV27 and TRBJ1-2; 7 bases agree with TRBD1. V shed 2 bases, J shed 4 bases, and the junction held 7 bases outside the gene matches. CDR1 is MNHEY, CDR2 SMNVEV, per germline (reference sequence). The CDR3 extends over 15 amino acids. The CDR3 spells CASSLKGAQSYGYTF. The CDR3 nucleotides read TGTGCCAGCAGTTTAAAGGGGGCACAGTCCTATGGCTACACCTTC.

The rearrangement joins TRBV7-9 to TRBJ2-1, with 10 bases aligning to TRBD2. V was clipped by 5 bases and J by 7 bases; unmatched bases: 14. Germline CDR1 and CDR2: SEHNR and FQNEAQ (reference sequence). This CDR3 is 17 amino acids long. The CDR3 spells CASSLQGGSSGRNEQFF. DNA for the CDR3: TGTGCCAGCAGCCTCCAGGGAGGGAGTAGCGGGAGGAATGAGCAGTTCTTC.

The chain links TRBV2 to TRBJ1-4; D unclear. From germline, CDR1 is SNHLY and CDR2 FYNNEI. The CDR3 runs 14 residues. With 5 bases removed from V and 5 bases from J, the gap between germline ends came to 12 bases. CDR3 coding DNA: TGTGCCAGCAGTCCCACAGAGCCAAATGAAAAACTGTTTTTT. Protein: CASSPTEPNEKLFF.

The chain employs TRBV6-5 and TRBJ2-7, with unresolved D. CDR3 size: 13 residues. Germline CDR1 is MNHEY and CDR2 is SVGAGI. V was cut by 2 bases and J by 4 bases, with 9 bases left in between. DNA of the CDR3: TGTGCCAGCAGTTACGAGGCAGCTTACGAGCAGTACTTC. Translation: CASSYEAAYEQYF.

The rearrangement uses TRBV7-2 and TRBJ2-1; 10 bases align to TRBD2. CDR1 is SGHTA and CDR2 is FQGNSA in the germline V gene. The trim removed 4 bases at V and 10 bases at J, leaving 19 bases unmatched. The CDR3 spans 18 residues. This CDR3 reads CASSSHQGSGGVVREQFF. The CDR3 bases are TGTGCCAGCAGCTCCCACCAGGGCAGCGGGGGGGTCGTTCGGGAGCAGTTCTTC.

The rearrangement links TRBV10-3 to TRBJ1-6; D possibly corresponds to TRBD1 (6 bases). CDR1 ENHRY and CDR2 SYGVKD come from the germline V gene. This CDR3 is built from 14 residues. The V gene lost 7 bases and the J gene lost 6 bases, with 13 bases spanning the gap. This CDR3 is CAINTDSANSPLHF. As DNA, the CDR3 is TGTGCCATCAATACGGACAGCGCTAATTCACCCCTCCACTTT.

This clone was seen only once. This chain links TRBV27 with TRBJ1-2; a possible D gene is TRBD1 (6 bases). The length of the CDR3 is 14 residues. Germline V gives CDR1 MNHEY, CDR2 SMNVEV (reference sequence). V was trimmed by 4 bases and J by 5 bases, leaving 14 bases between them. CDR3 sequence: CASSWGRGAYGYTF. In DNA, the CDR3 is TGTGCCAGCAGTTGGGGCAGGGGAGCTTATGGCTACACCTTC.

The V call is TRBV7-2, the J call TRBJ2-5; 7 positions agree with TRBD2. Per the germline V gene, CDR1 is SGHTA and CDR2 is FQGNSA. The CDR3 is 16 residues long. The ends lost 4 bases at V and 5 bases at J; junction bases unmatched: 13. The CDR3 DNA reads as TGTGCCAGCAGCTCGCAGGGATCGGGGGGATGGGAGACCCAGTACTTC. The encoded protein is CASSSQGSGGWETQYF. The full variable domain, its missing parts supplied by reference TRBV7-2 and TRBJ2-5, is GAGVSQSPSNKVTEKGKDVELRCDPISGHTALYWYRQSLGQGLEFLIYFQGNSAPDKSGLPSDRFSAERTGGSVSTLTIQRTQQEDSAVYLCASSSQGSGGWETQYFGPGTRLLVL.

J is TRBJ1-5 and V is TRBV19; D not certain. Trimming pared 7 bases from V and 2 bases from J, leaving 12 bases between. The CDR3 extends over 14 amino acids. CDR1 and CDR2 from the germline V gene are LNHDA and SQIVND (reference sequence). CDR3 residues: CASKGGDGNQPQHF. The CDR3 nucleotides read TGTGCCAGTAAAGGCGGGGATGGCAATCAGCCCCAGCATTTT.